The clone carrying this T cell receptor (beta chain) has ten or more counts. The antigen remains undetermined. The CDR3 contains 14 residues. V was trimmed by 0 bases and J by 4 bases, leaving 9 bases between them. Germline values: CDR1 LGHNA, CDR2 YSLEER. This entry is derived from a study of cytotoxic CD8 clonotypes in ibrutinib-treated CLL. The method was immunoSEQ multiplex PCR; TCRdb's version includes in-frame clones alone and lacks a portion of them. The sample has 110,000 to 150,000 clones, about 76% seen once. Findings and limits, study-wide: Public clonotypes, found uncommonly, either contracted or stayed stable on treatment. Baseline clonality was higher than in age-matched healthy donors and moved in step with circulating CD8+ T-cell counts.

Material: PBMCs, obtained after 24 months of ibrutinib treatment. This TCR came from a human donor with chronic lymphocytic leukemia. The rearrangement joins TRBV4-3 to TRBJ1-2; no definite D call. CDR3 loop: CASSQEGWAYGYTF. Written as DNA, the CDR3 is TGCGCCAGCAGCCAAGAGGGTTGGGCCTATGGCTACACCTTC.